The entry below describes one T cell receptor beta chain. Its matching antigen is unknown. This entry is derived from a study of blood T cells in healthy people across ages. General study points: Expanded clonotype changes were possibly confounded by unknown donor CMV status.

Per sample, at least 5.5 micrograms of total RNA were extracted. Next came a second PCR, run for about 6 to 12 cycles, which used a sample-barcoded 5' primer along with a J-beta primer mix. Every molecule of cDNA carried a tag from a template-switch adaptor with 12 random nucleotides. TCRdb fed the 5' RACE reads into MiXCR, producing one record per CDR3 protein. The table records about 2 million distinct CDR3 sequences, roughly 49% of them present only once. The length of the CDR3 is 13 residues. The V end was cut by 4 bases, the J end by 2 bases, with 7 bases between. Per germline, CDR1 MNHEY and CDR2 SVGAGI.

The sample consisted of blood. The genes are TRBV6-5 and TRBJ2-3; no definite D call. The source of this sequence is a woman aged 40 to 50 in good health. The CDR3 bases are TGTGCCAGCAGTTTGCACATCACAGATACGCAGTATTTT. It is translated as CASSLHITDTQYF.